A single sample is the source of the 2 T cell receptor beta chains below, sequenced in a study of human T cells and chemical hapten exposure. TCRdb re-called the 5' RACE reads with MiXCR, one entry per CDR3 protein. The sample consists of tens of thousands of distinct CDR3 sequences, roughly 7.7% of them appearing once. Total RNA extraction was carried out from unfractionated whole blood. These receptors all come from a male donor in good health.

As DNA, the CDR3 is TGTGCCAGCAGTACCCTGGCAGGGGCCTACGAGCAGTACTTC. It specifies CASSTLAGAYEQYF. The chain recombines TRBV6-1 with TRBJ2-7; weak D call: TRBD1 (6 bases). Germline assignment: CDR1 MNHNS and CDR2 SASEGT. The CDR3 has 14 amino acids. Trimming shortened V by 5 bases and J by 2 bases, and 13 bases separated the two germline ends.

The gene calls are TRBV10-1 and TRBJ2-1; the D is unclear. The germline V and J ends were trimmed by 3 bases and 6 bases, with 3 bases remaining between them. This CDR3 contains 11 residues. CDR1 is WNHNN, CDR2 SYGVQD, per germline (reference sequence). For the CDR3, the DNA is TGCGCCAGCAGTGACGGCAATGAGCAGTTCTTC. It translates to CASSDGNEQFF.